The clone carrying this TCR beta chain was counted a few times. This record comes from a study of cytomegalovirus exposure and HLA in healthy donors. In germline, CDR1 is SGHVS, CDR2 FQNEAQ. There are 15 residues in the CDR3. J was trimmed by 1 base and V by 5 bases; bases with no gene match: 6. PCR involved 60 Vbeta and 13 Jbeta primers. Original processing notes: Later work found around 72 million unique TCR beta chains, with 9.5 million to 11 million shared. Measured with immunoSEQ multiplex PCR; TCRdb has only the in-frame clones, and not every one. That table furnishes V, J and clone size, whereas the DNA furnished D and trimming. This repertoire shows some 150,000 clones, over 80% found once; its top ten account for 2.5% to 3.5%.

The chain has TRBV7-8 and TRBJ2-5; 8 nucleotides line up with TRBD2. The specimen sequenced was PBMCs. This receptor was obtained from a woman aged 25 to 39 in good health and CMV-seronegative. CDR3 sequence reads: CASSPAGLVQETQYF. Here the CDR3 DNA reads TGTGCCAGCAGCCCCGCGGGACTAGTCCAAGAGACCCAGTACTTC.